These 21 T cell receptor beta chains were sequenced from one sample in a study of CD8+ T cells in alopecia areata. Reverse transcription of extracted RNA yielded cDNA, which provided the sequencing template. Here immunoSEQ multiplex PCR was the method, and the copy in TCRdb shows in-frame clones only, minus some. This sample has over 110,000 clones, with 40% to 55% found just once. The specimen comprised CD4+ T cells sorted from blood, sampled at week 0. The source of these receptors is a human donor with alopecia areata.

This clone has a handful of counts. V and J are TRBV12-5 and TRBJ1-1; D is undetermined. Germline V CDR1 and CDR2: LGHNT, FRNRAP. CDR3 size: 14 residues. Deletions cut 1 base from V and 0 bases from J, with 6 bases between. The CDR3 nucleotides are TGTGCTAGTGGTTTGGGAGGCTTGAACACTGAAGCTTTCTTT. Translated: CASGLGGLNTEAFF.

This clone was detected only a few times. V usage is TRBV2 and J usage is TRBJ2-4; 11 bases map to TRBD1. The germline V gene has CDR1 SNHLY and CDR2 FYNNEI. This CDR3 is 13 amino acids long. V was pared by 9 bases and J by 8 bases, with 6 bases of the junction left unmatched. The CDR3 DNA follows: TGTGCCAGTACCCGGGACAGGGGGGACATTCAGTACTTC. It translates to CASTRDRGDIQYF.

Concerning this clone itself: Other DNA sequences of this sample code for an identical CDR3. The CDR3 nucleotides are TGTGCCAGCAGCCAGAGTAACTATGGCTACACCTTC. Its translation: CASSQSNYGYTF. J is TRBJ1-2 and V is TRBV4-2; D is ambiguous. CDR3 length equals 12 residues. Germline values: CDR1 LGHNA, CDR2 YNFKEQ. Trimming stripped 3 bases from V and 1 base from J, with 3 bases between.

The chain recombines TRBV10-2 with TRBJ1-5; 7 nucleotides match TRBD1. V lost 10 bases, J lost 6 bases, and 6 bases stayed unmatched. The CDR3 totals 12 residues. CDR1 is WSHSY, CDR2 SAAADI, per germline. The CDR3 loop is CATRTGSQPQHF. The CDR3 DNA follows: TGCGCCACCAGGACAGGCAGTCAGCCCCAGCATTTT.

The rearrangement joins TRBV29-1 to TRBJ2-1; D is undetermined. This CDR3 contains 11 residues. Germline V lookup: CDR1 SQVTM, CDR2 ANQGSEA. Trimming shortened V by 7 bases and J by 4 bases, and 8 bases separated the two germline ends. The DNA of the CDR3 is TGCAGCGCTAGTGAATACAATGAGCAGTTCTTC. Amino acid sequence: CSASEYNEQFF.

This clone was detected only a few times. The J gene is TRBJ2-5, the V gene TRBV30; TRBD1 matches at 11 bases. V shed 4 bases, J shed 5 bases, and the junction held 9 bases outside the gene matches. The CDR3 is made up of 15 amino acids. The germline V gene encodes CDR1 GTSNPN and CDR2 SVGIG (reference sequence). This chain's CDR3 is CAWTLGQGAFETQYF. The CDR3 region has the DNA TGTGCCTGGACCCTAGGACAGGGGGCCTTTGAGACCCAGTACTTC.

The chain is built from TRBV19 and TRBJ2-2; 14 nucleotides align to TRBD2. CDR3 length equals 15 residues. In germline, CDR1 is LNHDA, CDR2 SQIVND (reference sequence). The J segment lost 7 bases and the V segment lost 4 bases, leaving 2 bases of the junction unmatched. CDR3 residues: CASSKGLAGVGELFF. The DNA of the CDR3 is TGTGCCAGTAGTAAGGGACTAGCGGGAGTCGGGGAGCTGTTTTTT. The full variable domain, its missing parts supplied by reference TRBV19 and TRBJ2-2, is DGGITQSPKYLFRKEGQNVTLSCEQNLNHDAMYWYRQDPGQGLRLIYYSQIVNDFQKGDIAEGYSVSREKKESFPLTVTSAQKNPTAFYLCASSKGLAGVGELFFGEGSRLTVL.

This clone occurred a few times. The gene calls are TRBV30 and TRBJ1-3; D is unresolved. The CDR3 has 12 amino acids. V lost 1 base and J lost 3, with 4 bases in between. Germline-derived CDR1 and CDR2 are GTSNPN and SVGIG (reference sequence). In DNA form, the CDR3 reads TGTGCCTGGAGTGGAGGTGGAAACACCATATATTTT. Its protein is CAWSGGGNTIYF.

This clone was counted only a few times. The chain uses TRBV19 and TRBJ1-5; a weak D match, TRBD1 (5 bases). The CDR3 has 14 amino acids. V lost 7 bases to trimming and J lost 3 bases, with 13 bases between them. Looked up from germline, CDR1 is LNHDA and CDR2 is SQIVND (reference sequence). The CDR3 loop reads CASTVGGFNQPQHF. The DNA of the CDR3 is TGTGCCAGTACAGTTGGGGGGTTCAATCAGCCCCAGCATTTT.

The rearrangement uses TRBV29-1 and TRBJ1-2, with a tentative D call TRBD1 (5 bases). Germline CDR1 is SQVTM and CDR2 is ANQGSEA. V gave up 7 bases and J gave up 1 base, with 10 bases separating them. The CDR3 is 12 residues long. The CDR3 sequence is CSARDLNYGYTF. CDR3 nucleotide sequence: TGCAGCGCCCGGGACCTTAACTATGGCTACACCTTC.

The rearrangement links TRBV7-2 to TRBJ1-1; D gene unclear. V was shortened by 5 bases and J by 4 bases, with 8 bases between the two germline ends. Per the germline V gene, CDR1 is SGHTA and CDR2 is FQGNSA. The CDR3 extends over 12 amino acids. CDR3 bases: TGTGCCAGCAGCATGAGGAGCACTGAAGCTTTCTTT. Translated, it gives CASSMRSTEAFF.

The CDR3: CSVDGPDYGYTF. In nucleotides, the CDR3 is TGCAGCGTTGATGGACCTGACTATGGCTACACCTTC. The chain carries TRBV29-1 and TRBJ1-2; D remains ambiguous. V lost 3 bases to trimming and J lost 3 bases, with 8 bases between them. There are 12 residues in the CDR3. The germline V gene encodes CDR1 SQVTM and CDR2 ANQGSEA.

This chain joins TRBV30 and TRBJ2-3; D is perhaps TRBD2 (5 bases). Germline CDR1 GTSNPN, CDR2 SVGIG (reference sequence). V was pared by 0 bases and J by 0 bases, with 10 bases between. This CDR3 has 15 amino acids. The CDR3 reads CAWSVGLRSTDTQYF. The CDR3 DNA reads as TGTGCCTGGAGTGTTGGACTTAGGAGCACAGATACGCAGTATTTT.

V usage is TRBV7-2 and J usage is TRBJ2-2; D possibly uses TRBD1 or TRBD2 (5 bases each). V was pared by 2 bases and J by 4 bases, with 11 bases between. CDR3 size: 15 residues. From germline, CDR1 is SGHTA and CDR2 FQGNSA. The CDR3 nucleotides read TGTGCCAGCAGCTTAAGGCCAGGGACCACCGGGGAGCTGTTTTTT. Its protein is CASSLRPGTTGELFF. Combining the CDR3 with reference TRBV7-2 and TRBJ2-2 gives the whole variable domain GAGVSQSPSNKVTEKGKDVELRCDPISGHTALYWYRQSLGQGLEFLIYFQGNSAPDKSGLPSDRFSAERTGGSVSTLTIQRTQQEDSAVYLCASSLRPGTTGELFFGEGSRLTVL.

In this sample, this clone turned up a few times. The chain joins TRBV29-1 to TRBJ2-5; D tentatively fits TRBD1 or TRBD2 (6 bases each). Trimming took off 4 bases at V and 6 bases at J, with 15 bases between the two ends. The germline CDR1 and CDR2 sequences are SQVTM and ANQGSEA. The CDR3 loop spans 13 amino acids. The CDR3 loop is CSVGGRGGKTQYF. The CDR3 coding sequence is TGCAGCGTTGGCGGTCGAGGGGGGAAGACCCAGTACTTC. The full variable domain, rest sourced from reference TRBV29-1 and TRBJ2-5, is SAVISQKPSRDICQRGTSLTIQCQVDSQVTMMFWYRQQPGQSLTLIATANQGSEATYESGFVIDKFPISRPNLTFSTLTVSNMSPEDSSIYLCSVGGRGGKTQYFGPGTRLLVL.

This clone was picked up a small number of times. V gene TRBV25-1 combines with J gene TRBJ2-5; the D is unclear. CDR3 length: 10 amino acids. Germline assignment: CDR1 MGHDK and CDR2 SYGVNS. Between the trimmed V and J ends, which lost 9 bases and 5 bases, there was a span of 7 bases. The CDR3 nucleotides read TGTGCCAGAGGGCGGGAGACCCAGTACTTC. As protein: CARGRETQYF.

This chain connects TRBV7-3 to TRBJ2-3, with a possible D match to TRBD1 (5 bases). In germline, CDR1 is SGHTA, CDR2 FQGTGA. The CDR3 has 16 residues. Trimming shortened V by 6 bases and J by 2 bases, and 18 bases separated the two germline ends. CDR3 bases: TGTGCCAGCAGTTCAGGACACAATAAAATCACAGATACGCAGTATTTT. As protein: CASSSGHNKITDTQYF. Together with reference TRBV7-3 and TRBJ2-3, the CDR3 gives the full variable domain: GAGVSQTPSNKVTEKGKYVELRCDPISGHTALYWYRQSLGQGPEFLIYFQGTGAADDSGLPNDRFFAVRPEGSVSTLKIQRTERGDSAVYLCASSSGHNKITDTQYFGPGTRLTVL.

V gene TRBV18 combines with J gene TRBJ1-1; maybe TRBD1 (5 bases). CDR3 length: 14 residues. From germline, CDR1 is KGHSH and CDR2 LQKENI. V shed 3 bases and J shed 5 bases, with 13 bases lying between them. CDR3 loop: CASSPNFGGTEAFF. In DNA, the CDR3 is TGTGCCAGCTCACCTAACTTTGGGGGAACTGAAGCTTTCTTT.

Concerning this clone: Germline and junction disagree at one end, which may indicate a read error. This sample also contains other DNA sequences that code for the same CDR3. The CDR3 loop is CSVEQNGYTF. CDR3 nucleotides: TGCAGTGTTGAACAGAATGGCTACACCTTC. V is TRBV29-1 and J is TRBJ1-2; D unclear. Germline CDR1 reads SQVTM; CDR2 reads ANQGSEA. The CDR3 is 10 amino acids. The whole variable domain, remainder taken from reference TRBV29-1 and TRBJ1-2, is SAVISQKPSRDICQRGTSLTIQCQVDSQVTMMFWYRQQPGQSLTLIATANQGSEATYESGFVIDKFPISRPNLTFSTLTVSNMSPEDSSIYLCSVEQNGYTFGSGTRLTVV.

Here the CDR3 reads CASSLPAGGNEQYF. DNA for the CDR3: TGTGCCAGCAGCTTACCCGCAGGGGGCAACGAGCAGTACTTC. The rearrangement links TRBV7-9 to TRBJ2-7; TRBD1 matches at 8 bases. Germline-derived CDR1 and CDR2 are SEHNR and FQNEAQ (reference sequence). The J segment lost 5 bases and the V segment lost 2 bases, leaving 5 bases of the junction unmatched. The CDR3 is 14 residues long.

This clone was seen more than once but under ten times. The rearrangement uses TRBV21-1 and TRBJ1-1. TRBV21-1 is a listed pseudogene. The CDR3 length is 11 residues. CDR3 DNA: TGTGCCAGTATAGTAGCTACCGAAGCTTTCTTT. Its translation is CASIVATEAFF.